The entry below gives a single TCR beta chain sequence along with its context. What it binds is unknown. These data come from a study of regulatory T cells in long-lasting Graves disease. Whole-study findings and limits: Researchers reported studying only peripheral blood, not thyroid tissue.

Time point in this sample: newly diagnosed GD, antithyroid drugs for less than 3 months. From PBMCs, RNA was extracted and then used to make the TCR library. Sequencing libraries for TCR beta were prepared with iRepertoire HTBI primers and Arm-PCR of CDR3 regions. Per the study methods: Taken together, the samples had 55 to 65 TRBV and more than 11 TRBJ segments identified. Via MiXCR, TCRdb re-called the multiplex PCR reads, giving one row per CDR3 protein. TCRdb's processing, not the study's, gives the V and J calls here. Here the sample spans 400,000 to 500,000 distinct CDR3 sequences, around 15% being singletons. A further study also used this sample, focusing on T cells in Graves' hyperthyroidism and ophthalmopathy.

The receptor was isolated from a woman between 50 and 59 years old with Graves disease. The sequencing here drew on peripheral blood mononuclear cells (PBMCs), taken at new diagnosis, from a patient treated with antithyroid drugs.

CDR3 amino acids: CASSARARRGETQYF. For the CDR3, the DNA is TGCGCCAGCAGCGCCCGGGCTCGGCGGGGTGAGACCCAGTACTTC. This sequence joins TRBV4-1 and TRBJ2-5, with a possible D match to TRBD2 (6 bases). The CDR3 runs to 15 residues. Trimming left V 5 bases short and J 5 bases short, with 18 bases between. Germline V gene sequence: CDR1 MGHRA, CDR2 YSYEKL.